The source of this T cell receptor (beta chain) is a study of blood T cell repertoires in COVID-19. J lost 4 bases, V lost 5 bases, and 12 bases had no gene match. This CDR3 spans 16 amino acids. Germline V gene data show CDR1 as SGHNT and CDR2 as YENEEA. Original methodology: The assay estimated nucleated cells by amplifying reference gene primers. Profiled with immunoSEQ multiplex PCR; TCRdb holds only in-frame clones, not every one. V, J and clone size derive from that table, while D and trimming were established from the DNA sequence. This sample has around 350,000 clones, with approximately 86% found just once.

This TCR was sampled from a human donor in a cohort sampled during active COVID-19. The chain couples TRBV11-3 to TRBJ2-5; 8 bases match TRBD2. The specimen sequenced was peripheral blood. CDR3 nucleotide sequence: TGTGCCAGCAGCGCGGGGGGTAGTGACCCCTTAGAGACCCAGTACTTC. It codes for CASSAGGSDPLETQYF.